Below are 24 T cell receptor beta chains sequenced from a single sample in a study of T cell responses to AZD1222 COVID-19 vaccine. Using immunoSEQ multiplex PCR, the repertoire was profiled, and TCRdb retains in-frame clones only, with some absent. The table shows about 180,000 clones, with 88% occurring only once. The input for sequencing was peripheral blood, taken on day 0 of AZD1222 vaccination. These receptors originate from an adult in good health.

V is TRBV28 and J is TRBJ2-7, with D tentatively TRBD1 or TRBD2 (5 bases each). The V end lost 7 bases, the J end lost 4 bases, and 26 bases lay between the germline ends. CDR1 is MDHEN, CDR2 SYDVKM, per germline. CDR3 length equals 17 residues. In DNA form, the CDR3 reads TGTGCCAGCAACTCTCCCATCGGGCGGCCCGAGGGGTACGAGCAGTACTTC. Translating it yields CASNSPIGRPEGYEQYF.

This chain connects TRBV14 to TRBJ2-6, with D possibly being TRBD1 (6 bases). This CDR3 has 19 residues. V was clipped by 4 bases and J by 0 bases, with 19 bases between them. Germline V CDR1 and CDR2: SGHDN, FVKESK. The CDR3 DNA reads TGTGCCAGCAGCCCAAGACTTGGACAGATAAACTCTGGGGCCAACGTCCTGACTTTC. This translates into CASSPRLGQINSGANVLTF.

The chain combines TRBV5-4 with TRBJ2-7, with no clear D. CDR1 and CDR2 from the germline V gene are SGHNT and YYREEE (reference sequence). The CDR3 sequence is 15 residues long. Trimming left V 7 bases short and J 5 bases short, with 22 bases between. The CDR3 bases are TGTGCCAGCTCCCGGACCGGGTTCTTTAGGGACGAGCAGTACTTC. It codes for CASSRTGFFRDEQYF.

This chain links TRBV30 with TRBJ1-6, with D unclear. This CDR3 region has 10 residues. The V gene's germline CDR1 is GTSNPN and CDR2 SVGIG (reference sequence). V was trimmed by 5 bases and J by 15 bases, leaving 11 bases between them. The chain's CDR3 is CAWGSGILHF. CDR3 nucleotide sequence: TGTGCCTGGGGAAGCGGCATCCTCCACTTT.

This CDR3 reads CASSPIRARSAGPSYNEQFF. For the CDR3, the DNA is TGTGCCAGCAGCCCGATTAGAGCCCGTTCGGCGGGGCCCTCCTACAATGAGCAGTTCTTC. The chain recombines TRBV7-8 with TRBJ2-1, with D tentatively TRBD2 (6 bases). Looked up from germline, CDR1 is SGHVS and CDR2 is FQNEAQ. This CDR3 has 20 amino acids. With 5 bases removed from V and 0 bases from J, the gap between germline ends came to 26 bases.

The chain uses TRBV11-3 and TRBJ2-1, with 10 bases aligning to TRBD1. The CDR3 contains 13 residues. Germline V lookup: CDR1 SGHNT, CDR2 YENEEA. The V segment lost 3 bases and the J segment 10 bases; nucleotides outside the gene matches: 3. The CDR3 here is CASSFDRGREQFF. CDR3 in DNA: TGTGCCAGCAGCTTCGACAGGGGGCGGGAGCAGTTCTTC.

The count of this clone is one. In DNA, the CDR3 is TGTGCCAGCAGTTGGACAGGGGGCCATGGCTACACCTTC. Translating it yields CASSWTGGHGYTF. This rearrangement joins TRBV5-4 to TRBJ1-2, with 11 bases matching TRBD1. V gave up 5 bases and J gave up 6 bases; unmatched junction bases: 3. The CDR3 sequence is 13 residues long. The germline V gene encodes CDR1 SGHNT and CDR2 YYREEE (reference sequence).

V and J are TRBV20-1 and TRBJ1-6, with a possible D match to TRBD1 (5 bases). The ends were cut back, 5 bases at V and 9 bases at J, with 8 bases in the middle. Germline CDR1 reads DFQATT; CDR2 reads SNEGSKA (reference sequence). The CDR3 loop spans 11 amino acids. CDR3 DNA: TGCAGTGCTTTAGGGGTTTCACCCCTCCACTTT. Translated, it gives CSALGVSPLHF.

This clone appeared once. This chain links TRBV7-6 with TRBJ1-2, with D possibly being TRBD1 (6 bases). V shed 2 bases and J shed 6 bases, with 16 bases lying between them. The length of the CDR3 is 15 residues. Germline V CDR1 and CDR2: SGHVS, FNYEAQ. The CDR3, as DNA: TGTGCCAGCAGCTTAAGTCCTACAGGGTCAGATGGCTACACCTTC. This sequence encodes CASSLSPTGSDGYTF.

The chain uses TRBV28 and TRBJ1-3; D remains unclear. The V end was cut by 3 bases, the J end by 1 base, with 16 bases between. The CDR3 runs 17 residues. CDR1 MDHEN and CDR2 SYDVKM come from the germline V gene. The CDR3, as DNA: TGTGCCAGCAGTTTGCACCCGGCAGGTACGTCTGGAAACACCATATATTTT. This codes for CASSLHPAGTSGNTIYF.

V and J are TRBV6-5 and TRBJ2-2; D remains unclear. With 7 bases removed from V and 3 bases from J, the gap between germline ends came to 15 bases. CDR1 is MNHEY and CDR2 is SVGAGI in the germline V gene. This CDR3 region has 15 residues. The CDR3 region is CASTTLQIHTGELFF. The CDR3 region has the DNA TGTGCCAGCACCACCCTACAGATCCACACCGGGGAGCTGTTTTTT.

This clone has a single count. The chain carries TRBV27 and TRBJ2-7; D is perhaps TRBD1 or TRBD2 (6 bases each). V was pared by 5 bases and J by 4 bases, with 9 bases between. The CDR3 consists of 12 residues. Germline V CDR1 and CDR2: MNHEY, SMNVEV (reference sequence). The CDR3 reads CASSRGPYEQYF. The CDR3 DNA reads as TGTGCCAGCAGTCGGGGGCCGTACGAGCAGTACTTC.

As to this clone: Other DNA sequences in the sample encode the same CDR3. The V and J genes are TRBV18 and TRBJ1-2, with 9 bases aligning to TRBD1. J gave up 8 bases and V 3 bases, and 4 bases lay outside the gene matches. The germline gives CDR1 KGHSH, CDR2 LQKENI. The CDR3 contains 13 residues. CDR3 sequence: CASSPGQGGGYTF. The CDR3 DNA sequence: TGTGCCAGCTCACCGGGACAGGGCGGCGGCTACACCTTC.

This clone came up once. The chain uses TRBV28 and TRBJ2-1; D perhaps matches TRBD2 (6 bases). The germline V gene has CDR1 MDHEN and CDR2 SYDVKM. This CDR3 has 15 residues. Trimming took off 7 bases at V and 0 bases at J, with 13 bases between the two ends. The chain's CDR3 is CASIGGSSSYNEQFF. The CDR3 nucleotides read TGTGCCAGCATCGGAGGGTCCAGCTCCTACAATGAGCAGTTCTTC.

The chain employs TRBV9 and TRBJ2-1, with D perhaps TRBD2 (5 bases). This CDR3 comprises 14 residues. Trimming took 7 bases from V and 10 from J, leaving 21 bases between them. Looked up from germline, CDR1 is SGDLS and CDR2 is YYNGEE. CDR3 DNA sequence: TGTGCCAGCGCCCAGTGGGGTAGCCCGGGGGAGCAGTTCTTC. Translation gives CASAQWGSPGEQFF.

V gene TRBV7-8 combines with J gene TRBJ1-5; no firm D call. The CDR3 spans 14 residues. From germline, CDR1 is SGHVS and CDR2 FQNEAQ. Trimming took off 5 bases at V and 1 base at J, with 9 bases between the two ends. CDR3 sequence (DNA): TGTGCCAGCAGCGTCCCTCGGAGCAATCAGCCCCAGCATTTT. Translated: CASSVPRSNQPQHF.

The V gene is TRBV9, the J gene TRBJ2-2; D uncertain. Germline CDR1 reads SGDLS; CDR2 reads YYNGEE. There are 14 residues in the CDR3. V lost 1 base, J lost 3 bases, and 7 bases lay in between. CDR3 sequence reads: CASSVSGDTGELFF. In DNA form, the CDR3 reads TGTGCCAGCAGCGTAAGTGGGGACACCGGGGAGCTGTTTTTT.

The chain links TRBV28 to TRBJ1-1; a possible D gene is TRBD1 (5 bases). This CDR3 has 13 residues. Germline CDR1 reads MDHEN; CDR2 reads SYDVKM. The V and J ends lost 6 bases and 4 bases respectively, with 12 bases between them. CDR3 in DNA: TGTGCCAGCAGGGTACGGGGCCCCACTGAAGCTTTCTTT. It is translated as CASRVRGPTEAFF.

This clone was found once. The chain employs TRBV11-2 and TRBJ2-7; weak D call: TRBD1 (5 bases). Germline V gene data show CDR1 as SGHAT and CDR2 as FQNNGV. Trimming cost V 5 bases and J 10 bases, with 18 bases left between them. This CDR3 contains 13 residues. The CDR3 loop reads CASSEYQWGVQYF. CDR3 sequence (DNA): TGTGCCAGCAGCGAATACCAATGGGGCGTACAGTACTTC.

V is TRBV30 and J is TRBJ2-7; possibly TRBD1 or TRBD2 for D (5 bases each). Trimming left V 8 bases short and J 0 bases short, with 14 bases between. Germline V CDR1 and CDR2: GTSNPN, SVGIG (reference sequence). The CDR3 length is 13 residues. CDR3 amino acids: CARDAPSSYEQYF. CDR3 nucleotide sequence: TGTGCCCGGGACGCACCCTCCTCCTACGAGCAGTACTTC.

The rearrangement links TRBV27 to TRBJ1-6; D is unresolved. V lost 2 bases and J lost 8, with 16 bases in between. The CDR3 runs to 16 residues. Germline V CDR1 and CDR2: MNHEY, SMNVEV (reference sequence). CDR3 nucleotide sequence: TGTGCCAGCAGTTTAGAGAGGAGGCTAGGGTATTCACCCCTCCACTTT. Residues: CASSLERRLGYSPLHF.

This clone showed up many times. CDR3 nucleotides: TGTGCCAGTAGTATAGATGACAGCTCTGGAAACACCATATATTTT. It is translated as CASSIDDSSGNTIYF. The V and J genes are TRBV19 and TRBJ1-3; maybe TRBD1 (5 bases). Germline V gene data show CDR1 as LNHDA and CDR2 as SQIVND (reference sequence). V lost 0 bases and J lost 0, with 6 bases in between. This CDR3 comprises 15 residues.

As DNA, the CDR3 is TGTGCCAGCAGGGATTCTCCTAGCGGGAGACGAAGGAACACCGGGGAGCTGTTTTTT. Protein product: CASRDSPSGRRRNTGELFF. The chain employs TRBV7-9 and TRBJ2-2, with 10 bases identical to TRBD2. The CDR3 is made up of 19 amino acids. Losses at the gene ends were 6 bases for V and 1 base for J; bases not matched to a gene: 14. CDR1 is SEHNR and CDR2 is FQNEAQ in the germline V gene (reference sequence).

This chain uses TRBV12-5 with TRBJ1-5; no clear D gene. Germline CDR1 reads LGHNT; CDR2 reads FRNRAP. Trimming took 1 base from V and 4 from J, leaving 11 bases between them. The CDR3 spans 15 residues. The CDR3 sequence: CASGLEPGSNQPQHF. CDR3 DNA sequence: TGTGCTAGTGGTTTGGAACCGGGGAGTAATCAGCCCCAGCATTTT.